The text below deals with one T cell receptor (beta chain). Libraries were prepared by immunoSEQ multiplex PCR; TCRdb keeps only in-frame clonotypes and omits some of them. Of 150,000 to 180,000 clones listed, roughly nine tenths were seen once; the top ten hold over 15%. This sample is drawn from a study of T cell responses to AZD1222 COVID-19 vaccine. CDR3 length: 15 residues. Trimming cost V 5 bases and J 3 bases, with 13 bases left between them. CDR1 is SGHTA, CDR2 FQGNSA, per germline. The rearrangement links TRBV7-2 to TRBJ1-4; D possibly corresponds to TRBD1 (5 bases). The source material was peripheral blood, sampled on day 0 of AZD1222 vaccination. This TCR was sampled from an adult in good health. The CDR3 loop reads CASSQTRGANEKLFF. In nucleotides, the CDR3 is TGTGCCAGCAGCCAAACACGGGGGGCTAATGAAAAACTGTTTTTT. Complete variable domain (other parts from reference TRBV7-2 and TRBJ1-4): GAGVSQSPSNKVTEKGKDVELRCDPISGHTALYWYRQSLGQGLEFLIYFQGNSAPDKSGLPSDRFSAERTGGSVSTLTIQRTQQEDSAVYLCASSQTRGANEKLFFGSGTQLSVL.